The 20 T cell receptor beta chains below were found in one sample sequenced in a study of T-cell reconstitution after alpha-beta-depleted transplantation in children. Molecular barcoding with unique molecular identifiers was used for the TCRbeta library. TCRdb reprocessed the PCR reads with MiXCR, giving one entry per CDR3 protein. The table shows some 250,000 distinct CDR3 sequences, with approximately 12% occurring only once. Sequencing used PBMCs from the stem cell graft donor, obtained from the stem cell graft. The receptor source for this set is a human donor who donated a stem cell graft to a child with acute lymphoblastic leukemia.

This clonotype was observed at least ten times. CDR3 sequence reads: CASSVEIAGGPLNEQFF. The CDR3 DNA sequence: TGTGCCAGCAGCGTAGAAATAGCGGGGGGTCCCTTAAATGAGCAGTTCTTC. V gene TRBV9 combines with J gene TRBJ2-1; TRBD2 agrees at 10 bases. The ends lost 0 bases at V and 7 bases at J; junction bases unmatched: 10. This CDR3 has 17 residues. From germline, CDR1 is SGDLS and CDR2 YYNGEE.

This clonotype was found many times. The J gene is TRBJ2-7, the V gene TRBV20-1, with no clear D. Germline V lookup: CDR1 DFQATT, CDR2 SNEGSKA (reference sequence). V shed 2 bases and J shed 4 bases, with 9 bases lying between them. The CDR3 is made up of 12 amino acids. CDR3 nucleotides: TGCAGTGCTAGACCAGACTCGTACGAGCAGTACTTC. Protein product: CSARPDSYEQYF.

V is TRBV6-1 and J is TRBJ1-5, with TRBD1 identical over 8 bases. This CDR3 is 15 amino acids long. Unmatched junction bases numbered 10, after V lost 8 bases and J lost 4 bases. Germline V gene sequence: CDR1 MNHNS, CDR2 SASEGT. In nucleotides, the CDR3 is TGTGCCAGCGGTCCCCGGACAGGGCCAAATCAGCCCCAGCATTTT. Translation gives CASGPRTGPNQPQHF.

This clonotype has at least ten counts. V gene TRBV20-1 combines with J gene TRBJ2-5, with D perhaps matching TRBD2 (6 bases). The CDR3 contains 14 residues. From germline, CDR1 is DFQATT and CDR2 SNEGSKA (reference sequence). In nucleotides, the CDR3 is TGCAGATGGGAAAGGACAAGCCGCGGGAAGACCCAGTACTTC. This translates into CRWERTSRGKTQYF.

This clonotype appeared many times. The chain joins TRBV10-3 to TRBJ1-2; 8 nucleotides match TRBD1. This CDR3 is 17 amino acids long. Germline assignment: CDR1 ENHRY and CDR2 SYGVKD. The J segment lost 0 bases and the V segment lost 6 bases, leaving 12 bases of the junction unmatched. The CDR3 protein is CAIRDRDHLSSNYGYTF. CDR3 nucleotides: TGTGCCATCAGGGACAGGGACCATTTATCTTCTAACTATGGCTACACCTTC.

This clonotype occurred many times. The rearrangement joins TRBV5-1 to TRBJ1-1, with D perhaps matching TRBD1 (5 bases). The CDR3 runs 18 residues. Between the trimmed V and J ends, which lost 0 bases and 4 bases, there was a span of 22 bases. Germline CDR1 and CDR2: SGHRS and YFSETQ. The CDR3 nucleotides read TGCGCCAGCAGCTTGGCCTGGGGGTGGCAAGTAAACGGCACTGAAGCTTTCTTT. Amino acid sequence: CASSLAWGWQVNGTEAFF.

This clonotype was detected many times. CDR3 residues: CSSRGGGRETEAFF. CDR3 DNA: TGCAGTTCCAGAGGGGGGGGAAGAGAAACTGAAGCTTTCTTT. The chain is built from TRBV20-1 and TRBJ1-1, with D perhaps matching TRBD1 (6 bases). The CDR3 sequence is 14 residues long. Per the germline V gene, CDR1 is DFQATT and CDR2 is SNEGSKA (reference sequence). Trimming left V 8 bases short and J 5 bases short, with 21 bases between.

This clonotype was picked up many times. V is TRBV6-1 and J is TRBJ1-4; the D gene is possibly TRBD1 (5 bases). Germline CDR1 is MNHNS and CDR2 is SASEGT. The CDR3 runs 16 residues. V gave up 2 bases and J gave up 8 bases, with 18 bases separating them. The CDR3 reads CASSEYLRGAGEKLFF. The CDR3 coding sequence is TGTGCCAGCAGTGAATACTTACGAGGGGCAGGGGAAAAACTGTTTTTT.

The chain couples TRBV18 to TRBJ1-1; 7 bases map to TRBD1. Germline V gene data show CDR1 as KGHSH and CDR2 as LQKENI. J gave up 1 base and V 4 bases, and 6 bases lay outside the gene matches. The CDR3 is 15 residues long. CDR3 loop: CASSQTGTANTEAFF. The CDR3 coding sequence is TGTGCCAGCTCACAGACCGGGACAGCGAACACTGAAGCTTTCTTT.

In this sample, this clonotype turned up many times. The V gene is TRBV7-2, the J gene TRBJ2-1, with 10 positions matching TRBD2. The ends lost 1 base at V and 6 bases at J; junction bases unmatched: 6. The CDR3 sequence is 16 residues long. CDR1 and CDR2 from the germline V gene are SGHTA and FQGNSA. In DNA form, the CDR3 reads TGTGCCAGCAGCTTAGAGGGGGCTAGCGGGAGCAATGAGCAGTTCTTC. Translated, it gives CASSLEGASGSNEQFF.

The chain has TRBV29-1 and TRBJ1-2; D is unclear. The V end lost 7 bases, the J end lost 2 bases, and 8 bases lay between the germline ends. Germline V gene sequence: CDR1 SQVTM, CDR2 ANQGSEA. The CDR3 contains 11 residues. CDR3 nucleotides: TGCAGCGCCGTTTCGAACTATGGCTACACCTTC. It encodes CSAVSNYGYTF.

In its sample, this clonotype was seen many times. The rearrangement uses TRBV3-1 and TRBJ2-1; D is ambiguous. The ends were cut back, 4 bases at V and 2 bases at J, with 9 bases in the middle. CDR1 and CDR2 from the germline V gene are LGHDT and YNNKEL (reference sequence). The CDR3 sequence is 14 residues long. The DNA of the CDR3 is TGTGCCAGCAGCCCCAACACAGCCTACAATGAGCAGTTCTTC. Translating it yields CASSPNTAYNEQFF.

This clonotype was recorded at least ten times. J is TRBJ2-1 and V is TRBV29-1; no reliable D call. V lost 2 bases to trimming and J lost 4 bases, with 9 bases between them. CDR3 length: 13 amino acids. In germline, CDR1 is SQVTM, CDR2 ANQGSEA. CDR3 nucleotides: TGCAGCGTTGAACGCTCCAATTACAATGAGCAGTTCTTC. Its translation: CSVERSNYNEQFF.

In its sample, this clonotype was seen many times. The J gene is TRBJ1-5, the V gene TRBV21-1; TRBD1 is the table's D call and was not checked against the DNA. TRBV21-1 counts as a pseudogene. The length of the CDR3 is 18 residues. The CDR3 loop reads CASSKTKGRSILNQPQHF. The CDR3 nucleotides read TGTGCCAGCAGCAAAACTAAGGGGCGCTCAATTCTCAATCAGCCCCAGCATTTT.

The table lists this clonotype with a few counts. The gene calls are TRBV20-1 and TRBJ2-7; 7 positions match TRBD2. The germline gives CDR1 DFQATT, CDR2 SNEGSKA (reference sequence). J gave up 0 bases and V 0 bases, and 8 bases lay outside the gene matches. The CDR3 loop spans 16 amino acids. CDR3 sequence reads: CSARDPGEGNSYEQYF. The CDR3 region has the DNA TGCAGTGCTAGAGATCCTGGGGAGGGGAACTCCTACGAGCAGTACTTC.

This clonotype occurred many times. This rearrangement joins TRBV6-2 or TRBV6-3 to TRBJ1-3, with D uncertain. The germline V gene encodes CDR1 MNHEY and CDR2 SVGEGT. The V gene lost 7 bases and the J gene lost 0 bases, with 13 bases spanning the gap. CDR3 size: 15 residues. In DNA, the CDR3 is TGTGCCAGCATGGACGCGGTTGTCTCTGGAAACACCATATATTTT. Its translation: CASMDAVVSGNTIYF.

This clonotype was observed at least ten times. The J gene is TRBJ2-3, the V gene TRBV12-3 or TRBV12-4; 11 nucleotides line up with TRBD1. The CDR3 is 15 amino acids. J was trimmed by 7 bases and V by 3 bases; bases with no gene match: 6. CDR3 nucleotide sequence: TGTGCCAGCAGTTTGGGGACAGGGGGAAGGAATACGCAGTATTTT. Residues: CASSLGTGGRNTQYF.

The sample holds many counts of this clonotype. The chain carries TRBV7-9 and TRBJ2-5; TRBD1 matches 7 bases. Germline CDR1 and CDR2: SEHNR and FQNEAQ (reference sequence). This CDR3 is built from 16 residues. V shed 3 bases and J 3 bases; nucleotides not matched to a gene: 10. The DNA for the CDR3 is TGTGCCAGCAGCTTCGCCTGGGACAGTAGAGAAGAGACCCAGTACTTC. Protein product: CASSFAWDSREETQYF.

This clonotype was observed at least ten times. The J gene is TRBJ2-5, the V gene TRBV11-3; no clear D. Germline values: CDR1 SGHNT, CDR2 YENEEA. The CDR3 consists of 13 residues. Trimming took off 5 bases at V and 8 bases at J, with 15 bases between the two ends. The CDR3 coding sequence is TGTGCCAGCAGCCTAGGAGTGAGTGGAACCCAGTACTTC. Protein product: CASSLGVSGTQYF.

Ten or more counts support this clonotype. This chain's CDR3 is CSQGKGTGNYEQYF. The DNA for the CDR3 is TGCAGCCAAGGGAAAGGGACAGGGAACTACGAGCAGTACTTC. The chain uses TRBV20-1 and TRBJ2-7; TRBD1 aligns across 9 bases. CDR1 is DFQATT, CDR2 SNEGSKA, per germline (reference sequence). This CDR3 region has 14 residues.